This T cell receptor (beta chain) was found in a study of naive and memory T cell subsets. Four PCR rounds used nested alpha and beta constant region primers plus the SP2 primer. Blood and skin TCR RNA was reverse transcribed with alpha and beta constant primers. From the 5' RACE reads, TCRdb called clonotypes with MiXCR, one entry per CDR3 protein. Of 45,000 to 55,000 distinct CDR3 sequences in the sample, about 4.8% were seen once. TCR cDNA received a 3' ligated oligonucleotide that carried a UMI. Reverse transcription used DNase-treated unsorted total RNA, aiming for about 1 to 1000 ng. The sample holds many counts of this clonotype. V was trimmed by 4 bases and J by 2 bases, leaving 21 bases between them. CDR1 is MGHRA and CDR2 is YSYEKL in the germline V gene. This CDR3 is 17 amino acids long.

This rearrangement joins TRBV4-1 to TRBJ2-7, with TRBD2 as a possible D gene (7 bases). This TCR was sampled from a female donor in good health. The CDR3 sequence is CASSRFRGREITYEQYF. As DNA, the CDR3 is TGCGCCAGCAGCCGTTTTCGGGGGCGGGAGATAACCTACGAGCAGTACTTC.